This TCR beta chain was sequenced in a study of monozygotic twins with inflammatory bowel disease. General observations from the study: Evidence failed to back one strong IBD-linked signal or clonotype.

This CDR3 contains 20 residues. Germline-derived CDR1 and CDR2 are SGHAT and FQNNGV. T cells were not sorted, and total RNA was isolated straight from whole blood. A remark on this clonotype: The target antigen is unknown.

Used for each TCR library was approximately 3,800 ng of total RNA. TCRalpha and TCRbeta cDNA was put through two nested PCRs of around 15 and 9 cycles. TCRdb reanalyzed the 5' RACE reads and collapses them to one entry per CDR3 protein, without DNA. The listing contains about 380,000 distinct CDR3 sequences. Sequenced material: blood. This TCR was recovered from a human donor with ulcerative colitis or Crohn's disease, or a healthy co-twin of an affected twin (not recorded which). The rearrangement links TRBV11-2 to TRBJ2-1; TCRdb lists TRBD2, though no DNA is available to test this call. The CDR3 protein is CASSLVGTSGGIYSYNEQFF.